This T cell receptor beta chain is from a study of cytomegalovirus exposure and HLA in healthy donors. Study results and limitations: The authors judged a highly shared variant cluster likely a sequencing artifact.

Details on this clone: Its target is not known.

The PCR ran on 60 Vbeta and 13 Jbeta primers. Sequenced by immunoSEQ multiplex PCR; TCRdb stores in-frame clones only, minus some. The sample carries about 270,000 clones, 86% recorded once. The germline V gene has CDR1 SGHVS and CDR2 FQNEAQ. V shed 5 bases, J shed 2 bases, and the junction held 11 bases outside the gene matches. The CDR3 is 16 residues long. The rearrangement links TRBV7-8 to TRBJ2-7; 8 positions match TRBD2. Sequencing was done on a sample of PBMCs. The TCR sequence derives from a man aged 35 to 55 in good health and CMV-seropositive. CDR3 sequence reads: CASSRTMREVAYEQYF. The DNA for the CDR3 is TGTGCCAGCAGCCGTACTATGCGGGAGGTCGCCTACGAGCAGTACTTC.